This entry is about one TCR beta chain. The data were taken from a study of blood T cells in healthy people across ages. Using a J-beta primer mix together with a sample-barcoded 5' primer, a second PCR was run for roughly 6 to 12 cycles. One entry per CDR3 protein results from TCRdb running MiXCR on the 5' RACE reads. The sample holds approximately 730,000 distinct CDR3 sequences, less than 70% seen once. The CDR3 has 13 amino acids. The V segment lost 9 bases and the J segment 6 bases; nucleotides outside the gene matches: 10. Germline CDR1 is MNHEY and CDR2 is SMNVEV (reference sequence). This chain links TRBV27 with TRBJ1-2; TRBD1 agrees at 7 bases. The source material was blood. The sequence was collected from a man older than 75 in good health. The DNA of the CDR3 is TGTGCCAGTTCCCGGGAGGGGGCCGATGGCTACACCTTC. The encoded protein is CASSREGADGYTF.